The 9 T cell receptor beta chains presented below share a single source sample, sequenced in a study of identical twins. From the 5' RACE reads, TCRdb called clonotypes with MiXCR, one entry per CDR3 protein. Here the sample spans 500,000 to 600,000 distinct CDR3 sequences, roughly 21% being singletons. These same records also appear under a second study, on T cells expressing NK-cell markers.

Material: CD4+ T cells sorted from blood. The receptor set was obtained from a woman aged 18-29 years in good health.

The sample holds a few counts of this clonotype. V is TRBV5-6 and J is TRBJ2-3; 7 bases match TRBD1. Per germline, CDR1 SGHDT and CDR2 YYEEEE. The CDR3 is 15 amino acids. V gave up 1 base and J gave up 2 bases; unmatched junction bases: 4. The CDR3 sequence is CASSLWDRDTDTQYF. For the CDR3, the DNA is TGTGCCAGCAGCTTGTGGGACAGAGACACAGATACGCAGTATTTT.

V usage is TRBV5-6 and J usage is TRBJ2-2; no clear D gene. V lost 2 bases and J 5 bases, leaving 7 bases between the germline ends. The CDR3 covers 13 residues. Germline-derived CDR1 and CDR2 are SGHDT and YYEEEE. The CDR3 sequence is CASSFQGTGELFF. DNA of the CDR3: TGTGCCAGCAGCTTCCAAGGGACCGGGGAGCTGTTTTTT.

V gene TRBV12-3 or TRBV12-4 combines with J gene TRBJ2-3; D gene ambiguous. The CDR3 totals 13 residues. The ends were cut back, 6 bases at V and 5 bases at J, with 12 bases in the middle. The CDR3 DNA is TGTGCCAGCAGCCCCGGAGAAGGAGATACGCAGTATTTT. Translated: CASSPGEGDTQYF.

Turning to this clonotype: Germline and junction disagree at one end, which may indicate a read error. The V call is TRBV7-7, the J call TRBJ2-1; 10 bases fit TRBD2. Germline CDR1 and CDR2: SSHAT and FNYEAQ (reference sequence). This CDR3 spans 14 amino acids. The CDR3 spells CASSPTSGVNEQFF. CDR3 in DNA: TGTGCTAGCAGCCCCACTAGCGGGGTAAATGAGCAGTTCTTC.

This clonotype was observed a handful of times. The V and J genes are TRBV6-5 and TRBJ2-5, with 14 bases identical to TRBD2. V dropped 0 bases and J dropped 5; count of bases not matched to a gene: 5. CDR1 is MNHEY, CDR2 SVGAGI, per germline. The CDR3 has 17 amino acids. The CDR3 here is CASSYSGLAGGFETQYF. CDR3 DNA sequence: TGTGCCAGCAGTTACTCAGGACTAGCGGGGGGCTTCGAGACCCAGTACTTC.

The rearrangement joins TRBV6-1 to TRBJ1-1; 8 positions agree with TRBD1. Per the germline V gene, CDR1 is MNHNS and CDR2 is SASEGT. The trim removed 6 bases at V and 4 bases at J, leaving 13 bases unmatched. The CDR3 spans 16 residues. The CDR3 DNA reads TGTGCCAGCAGCCGCCGGACAGGGTTAGGGAGCACTGAAGCTTTCTTT. Amino acid sequence: CASSRRTGLGSTEAFF.

The chain combines TRBV10-3 with TRBJ1-2, with D possibly matching TRBD1 (5 bases). Germline V gives CDR1 ENHRY, CDR2 SYGVKD. Trimming took 3 bases from V and 8 from J, leaving 13 bases between them. The CDR3 consists of 13 residues. DNA of the CDR3: TGTGCCATCAGTGAAGACCAGGGAGGAGGCTACACCTTC. This sequence encodes CAISEDQGGGYTF.

The V gene is TRBV7-2, the J gene TRBJ1-1; possible D gene TRBD1, 5 bases. The germline CDR1 and CDR2 sequences are SGHTA and FQGNSA. V was trimmed by 3 bases and J by 5 bases, leaving 13 bases between them. The CDR3 extends over 14 amino acids. The CDR3 sequence: CASSFGGSRTEAFF. The CDR3 DNA reads TGTGCCAGCAGCTTTGGGGGGAGTAGAACTGAAGCTTTCTTT.

The rearrangement joins TRBV28 to TRBJ2-1, with D perhaps being TRBD1 or TRBD2 (5 bases each). The germline V and J ends were trimmed by 3 bases and 8 bases, with 17 bases remaining between them. This CDR3 has 15 amino acids. CDR1 and CDR2 from the germline V gene are MDHEN and SYDVKM. The CDR3 protein is CASSFWQGEGYEQFF. CDR3 nucleotide sequence: TGTGCCAGCAGTTTTTGGCAGGGAGAGGGGTATGAGCAGTTCTTC.